This T cell receptor (beta chain) was recovered during a study of blood T cell repertoires in COVID-19. Source study methods: Amplification from reference gene primers served as the basis for estimated nucleated cell counts. Data came from immunoSEQ multiplex PCR; TCRdb stores just in-frame clones and leaves some out. V, J and clone size reflect that table, while D and trimming were determined from the DNA. The sample contains over 200,000 clones, roughly four fifths of which appear only once. J gave up 6 bases and V 4 bases, and 14 bases lay outside the gene matches. Per germline, CDR1 LGHDT and CDR2 YNNKEL (reference sequence). The CDR3 has 17 residues.

The gene calls are TRBV3-1 (or the pseudogene TRBV3-2) and TRBJ2-1, with 8 bases aligning to TRBD2. This clonotype was obtained from a woman aged 40 to 55 with acute or convalescent COVID-19. The sequenced sample consisted of peripheral blood. The CDR3 protein is CASSRGGWVAGTNEQFF. In nucleotides, the CDR3 is TGTGCCAGCAGCCGCGGCGGTTGGGTAGCGGGAACCAATGAGCAGTTCTTC.